Presented here are 28 T cell receptor beta chains from one specimen sequenced in a study of tumor-infiltrating lymphocytes in primary liver carcinoma. From unsorted bulk tissue weighing about 18-30 mg, DNA and RNA were co-extracted. cDNA specific to TCR beta was made from around 450 ng of total RNA, with a constant-region primer employed for priming. Nested multiplex PCR, run for three rounds with slightly modified ARM-PCR, yielded TCR beta libraries. The first two PCR rounds used TRBV1-TRBV30 primers with a Cbeta primer, approximately 9 cycles each. TCRdb fed the multiplex PCR reads into MiXCR, producing one record per CDR3 protein. The sample contains 99,000 or so distinct CDR3 sequences, roughly 80% of which appear only once. Sequenced: liver tumor tissue from sampling region 3. Indicated subset: tumor region T3, left-lateral pole. These receptor sequences come from a man aged 40-49 years with primary liver carcinoma and hepatitis B virus infection.

This clonotype has a handful of counts. This chain links TRBV11-2 with TRBJ2-5; D is ambiguous. The V and J ends lost 5 bases and 8 bases respectively, with 21 bases between them. Looked up from germline, CDR1 is SGHAT and CDR2 is FQNNGV. This CDR3 contains 15 residues. As DNA, the CDR3 is TGTGCCAGCAGCCCCGTTGGCTTAGTCCCAGATACCCAGTACTTC. Amino acid sequence: CASSPVGLVPDTQYF. The entire variable domain, with the rest obtained from reference TRBV11-2 and TRBJ2-5, is as follows: EAGVAQSPRYKIIEKRQSVAFWCNPISGHATLYWYQQILGQGPKLLIQFQNNGVVDDSQLPKDRFSAERLKGVDSTLKIQPAKLEDSAVYLCASSPVGLVPDTQYFGPGTRLLVL.

Note on this clonotype: The germline gene is not matched at one end of the junction; a read error may be the cause. V and J are TRBV12-3 or TRBV12-4 and TRBJ1-4; D remains ambiguous. The CDR3 covers 13 residues. The CDR3 DNA reads as TGTGCCAGCAGTATGTTGGGGAACGAAAAGCTGTTTTTT. This translates into CASSMLGNEKLFF.

As for this clonotype: A read error may account for a junction end that differs from germline. In DNA form, the CDR3 reads TGTGTCAGCATCGGACTAGTTGGGGGCGTGCAGTACTTC. It specifies CVSIGLVGGVQYF. J is TRBJ2-7 and V is TRBV6-5; D possibly corresponds to TRBD2 (7 bases). This CDR3 contains 13 residues. Germline CDR1 reads MNHEY; CDR2 reads SVGAGI.

V and J are TRBV30 and TRBJ2-7; D perhaps matches TRBD2 (6 bases). CDR3 length equals 14 residues. Looked up from germline, CDR1 is GTSNPN and CDR2 is SVGIG (reference sequence). The V end was cut by 4 bases, the J end by 5 bases, with 18 bases between. CDR3 in DNA: TGTGCCTGGATAGGAGGGTTCAGCGCCCACGAGCAGTACTTC. It translates to CAWIGGFSAHEQYF.

Turning to this clonotype: One end of the junction is discordant with germline, which a read error may explain. The J gene is TRBJ2-3, the V gene TRBV5-6; 8 bases agree with TRBD1. Germline values: CDR1 SGHDT, CDR2 YYEEEE. The CDR3 loop spans 14 amino acids. The CDR3 loop reads CASSLQGAIDTKYF. The DNA for the CDR3 is TGTGCCAGCAGCTTGCAGGGGGCAATAGATACGAAGTATTTT.

This clonotype appeared a few times. Mismatch with germline at one junction end may stem from a read error. The CDR3, as DNA: TGTGCCAGCAGTTATTCTCCTGGACAGGCGTACACAGATACGCTGTATTTT. This encodes CASSYSPGQAYTDTLYF. The V and J genes are TRBV6-6 and TRBJ2-3, with 7 bases matching TRBD1. Germline lookup yields CDR1 MNHNY and CDR2 SVGAGI (reference sequence). The CDR3 covers 17 residues.

There are a few counts of this clonotype. The chain combines TRBV24-1 with TRBJ2-1, with 10 bases fitting TRBD2. The V segment lost 5 bases and the J segment 8 bases; nucleotides outside the gene matches: 5. Germline lookup yields CDR1 KGHDR and CDR2 SFDVKD. The CDR3 length is 14 residues. The CDR3 DNA is TGTGCCACCAGTGCAGCGGGAGGGCTTGATGAGCAGTTCTTC. Translated: CATSAAGGLDEQFF.

Comments on this clonotype: At one boundary the junction diverges from the germline segment, which might be a read error. This chain links TRBV6-6 with TRBJ2-6; either TRBD1 or TRBD2 may supply D (5 bases each). Germline V gene data show CDR1 as MNHNY and CDR2 as SVGAGI (reference sequence). The CDR3 extends over 17 amino acids. CDR3 in DNA: TGTGCCAGCAGGGTTGGGGGTCTATGCTCTGGGGCCAACATCCTGACTTTC. It specifies CASRVGGLCSGANILTF.

As regards this clonotype: Germline and junction disagree at one end, which may indicate a read error. This sequence joins TRBV4-2 and TRBJ2-3; D might be TRBD2 (6 bases). Looked up from germline, CDR1 is LGHNA and CDR2 is YNFKEQ. This CDR3 is built from 19 residues. CDR3 amino acids: CASSPTSTSSVRYTDTQYF. The DNA of the CDR3 is TGTGCCAGTAGCCCGACCTCTACCTCTAGCGTGAGGTACACAGATACGCAGTATTTT.

The rearrangement links TRBV6-5 to TRBJ2-1; TRBD2 agrees at 7 bases. With 2 bases clipped from V and 3 bases from J, the junction kept 4 bases outside the gene matches. Germline assignment: CDR1 MNHEY and CDR2 SVGAGI. The CDR3 totals 15 residues. For the CDR3, the DNA is TGTGCCAGCAGTTACGCGGGAGCAGTCTACAATGAGCAGTTCTTC. It translates to CASSYAGAVYNEQFF.

A few counts support this clonotype. Given a much more abundant clone one base away, this may be a read error. The rearrangement joins TRBV6-4 to TRBJ2-1; 9 bases are a match to TRBD1. This CDR3 region has 15 residues. CDR1 and CDR2 (germline): MRHNA, SNTAGT. CDR3 region: CARSDSTGGYNEQFF. The CDR3 bases are TGTGCCAGAAGTGACTCGACAGGGGGCTACAATGAGCAGTTCTTC.

Concerning this clonotype itself: Sequence at one end of the junction differs from germline and may be a read error. J is TRBJ1-6 and V is TRBV11-1; D possibly corresponds to TRBD1 (5 bases). This CDR3 region has 13 residues. Germline values: CDR1 SGHAT, CDR2 FQDESV (reference sequence). The CDR3 DNA is TGTGCTTGCAGCCGGACACTGGTTTCACCCATCCACTTT. This encodes CACSRTLVSPIHF.

With regard to this clonotype: In this CDR3 the conserved last residue, phenylalanine or tryptophan, is missing, so a read error is likely. It is unclear where the CDR3 begins or ends on the DNA, so no DNA is shown, and the CDR3 is as TCRdb lists it. The chain links TRBV4-2 to TRBJ2-6; whether TRBD1, the table's D call, matches the DNA was not checked. CDR1 and CDR2 (germline): LGHNA, YNFKEQ. Counting both end residues, the CDR3 totals 14 amino acids. This chain's CDR3 is CASSRQGSGQRPDV.

A word on this clonotype: The CDR3 ends on some other residue instead of the conserved phenylalanine or tryptophan, so this is likely a read error. The DNA is left out, because the CDR3 cannot be placed on it with certainty; the CDR3 is given as TCRdb lists it. The rearrangement joins TRBV6-5 to TRBJ1-1; the table's TRBD1 call for D was not verified on the DNA. The CDR3 is 14 amino acids in total, end residues counted. CDR1 and CDR2 from the germline V gene are MNHEY and SVGAGI. CDR3 sequence: CDSSYQGTYAEAIS.

This clonotype came up once. A junction boundary mismatches the germline segment, possibly from a read error. CDR3 sequence: CAGSEESNRGVGSYEQYF. For the CDR3, the DNA is TGTGCCGGCAGTGAAGAGTCAAACAGGGGTGTGGGCTCCTACGAGCAGTACTTC. The chain recombines TRBV6-1 with TRBJ2-7; TRBD1 aligns across 7 bases. From germline, CDR1 is MNHNS and CDR2 SASEGT. The CDR3 runs 18 residues.

As for this clonotype: A read error may be the cause here, since a much bigger clone is one base away. The chain combines TRBV7-2 with TRBJ1-1; 8 positions match TRBD1. The CDR3 loop spans 14 amino acids. CDR1 and CDR2 (germline): SGHTA, FQGNSA. CDR3 protein: CVSRKVSGQGEAFF. In DNA, the CDR3 is TGTGTCAGCAGAAAAGTCTCCGGACAGGGAGAAGCTTTCTTT.

This clonotype came up a few times. A clone one base away is much larger, so this may be a read error. This rearrangement joins TRBV30 to TRBJ1-5; D call uncertain. The CDR3 extends over 14 amino acids. Germline CDR1 reads GTSNPN; CDR2 reads SVGIG (reference sequence). V was pared by 0 bases and J by 2 bases, with 8 bases between. CDR3 protein: CAWSVSGGNQPQHF. As DNA, the CDR3 is TGTGCCTGGAGTGTGTCCGGGGGCAATCAGCCCCAGCATTTT.

The V and J genes are TRBV29-1 and TRBJ2-2, with TRBD1 matching 7 bases. Germline CDR1 and CDR2: SQVTM and ANQGSEA. The CDR3 runs to 14 residues. V dropped 4 bases and J dropped 2; count of bases not matched to a gene: 4. In DNA, the CDR3 is TGCAGCGTTGCGACAGGGCTAAACACCGGGGAGCTGTTTTTT. It is translated as CSVATGLNTGELFF.

A note on this clonotype: In this CDR3 the conserved last residue, phenylalanine or tryptophan, is missing, so a read error is likely. This chain links TRBV11-2 with TRBJ2-2, with D perhaps TRBD2 (5 bases). Germline V lookup: CDR1 SGHAT, CDR2 FQNNGV. CDR3 length: 17 amino acids. The CDR3 protein is CASSLDRRGRDTGELFI. The DNA of the CDR3 is TGTGCCAGTAGCTTAGATCGTCGGGGTAGGGACACCGGGGAGCTGTTTATT.

The chain employs TRBV6-5 and TRBJ2-2; D tentatively reads TRBD1 or TRBD2 (6 bases each). Germline lookup yields CDR1 MNHEY and CDR2 SVGAGI. Trimming removed 5 bases at V and 13 bases at J, with 23 bases between. The CDR3 is made up of 15 amino acids. The CDR3 loop is CASSPPTGDTGRLFF. CDR3 sequence (DNA): TGTGCCAGCAGTCCACCGACAGGAGACACCGGGAGGCTGTTTTTT.

A few counts support this clonotype. The junction and the germline gene differ at one end; a read error may be behind it. V is TRBV5-4 and J is TRBJ2-1; D gene ambiguous. This CDR3 is built from 14 residues. CDR1 is SGHNT, CDR2 YYREEE, per germline (reference sequence). CDR3 coding DNA: TGTGCCAGCAGCTCCTCTGGGTCCTATAATGAGCAGTTCTTC. Translated: CASSSSGSYNEQFF.

This clonotype is a singleton in its sample. A junction boundary mismatches the germline segment, possibly from a read error. This chain joins TRBV5-4 and TRBJ2-7, with TRBD2 as a possible D gene (6 bases). The CDR3 runs to 15 residues. CDR1 and CDR2 from the germline V gene are SGHNT and YYREEE (reference sequence). The CDR3 sequence: CASSTPSGGTHEQCF. The CDR3 nucleotides read TGTGCCAGCAGTACCCCGAGTGGCGGGACCCACGAGCAGTGCTTC.

This clonotype is labeled large. The chain combines TRBV5-4 with TRBJ2-5; D is perhaps TRBD1 or TRBD2 (5 bases each). The V end lost 1 base, the J end lost 1 base, and 11 bases lay between the germline ends. The CDR3 has 15 amino acids. Germline loops: CDR1 SGHNT, CDR2 YYREEE (reference sequence). CDR3 sequence: CASSLNGDGQETQYF. Here the CDR3 DNA reads TGTGCCAGCAGCTTGAACGGGGACGGCCAAGAGACCCAGTACTTC.

With regard to this clonotype: The junction does not match germline at one end; this may be a read error. The chain joins TRBV6-6 to TRBJ1-6, with D maybe TRBD1 (6 bases). CDR1 MNHNY and CDR2 SVGAGI come from the germline V gene (reference sequence). The CDR3 runs to 16 residues. The CDR3 region is CANSLSEGGLGSPIHF. The DNA for the CDR3 is TGTGCCAACAGTTTATCAGAGGGGGGACTAGGTTCACCCATCCACTTT.

Of note for this clonotype: The CDR3 end shows no conserved phenylalanine or tryptophan, and so a read error is likely. J is TRBJ2-6 and V is TRBV28; maybe TRBD1 (5 bases). CDR1 MDHEN and CDR2 SYDVKM come from the germline V gene. CDR3 length: 15 amino acids. CDR3 protein: CASSSWATGANILTY. The CDR3 coding sequence is TGTGCCAGCAGTTCCTGGGCGACTGGGGCCAACATCCTGACTTAC.

This clonotype ranks as medium-sized (0.01 to 0.1%). V usage is TRBV11-2 and J usage is TRBJ2-1, with 8 bases that match TRBD2. The germline V gene encodes CDR1 SGHAT and CDR2 FQNNGV. This CDR3 has 17 amino acids. V lost 5 bases to trimming and J lost 3 bases; unmatched junction nucleotides: 12. CDR3 nucleotide sequence: TGTGCCAGCAGCCCCCGCGGTAGCGGGATTATCTACAATGAGCAGTTCTTC. It yields the protein CASSPRGSGIIYNEQFF.

For this clonotype: Sequence at one end of the junction differs from germline and may be a read error. The chain is built from TRBV6-1 and TRBJ2-7, with TRBD2 matching 10 bases. This CDR3 has 16 amino acids. From germline, CDR1 is MNHNS and CDR2 SASEGT. CDR3 nucleotides: TGTGCCAGCAATGAAGTACGAACTAGCGGGAAGTACGAACAGTACTTC. The encoded protein is CASNEVRTSGKYEQYF.

This clonotype occurred a few times. This sequence joins TRBV20-1 and TRBJ2-1, with a weak D call TRBD2 (5 bases). The ends were cut back, 6 bases at V and 4 bases at J, with 13 bases in the middle. CDR1 DFQATT and CDR2 SNEGSKA come from the germline V gene (reference sequence). The CDR3 is made up of 13 amino acids. CDR3 coding DNA: TGCAGTGCCCCCCCAGCGGCGTACAATGAGCAGTTCTTC. Its protein is CSAPPAAYNEQFF.